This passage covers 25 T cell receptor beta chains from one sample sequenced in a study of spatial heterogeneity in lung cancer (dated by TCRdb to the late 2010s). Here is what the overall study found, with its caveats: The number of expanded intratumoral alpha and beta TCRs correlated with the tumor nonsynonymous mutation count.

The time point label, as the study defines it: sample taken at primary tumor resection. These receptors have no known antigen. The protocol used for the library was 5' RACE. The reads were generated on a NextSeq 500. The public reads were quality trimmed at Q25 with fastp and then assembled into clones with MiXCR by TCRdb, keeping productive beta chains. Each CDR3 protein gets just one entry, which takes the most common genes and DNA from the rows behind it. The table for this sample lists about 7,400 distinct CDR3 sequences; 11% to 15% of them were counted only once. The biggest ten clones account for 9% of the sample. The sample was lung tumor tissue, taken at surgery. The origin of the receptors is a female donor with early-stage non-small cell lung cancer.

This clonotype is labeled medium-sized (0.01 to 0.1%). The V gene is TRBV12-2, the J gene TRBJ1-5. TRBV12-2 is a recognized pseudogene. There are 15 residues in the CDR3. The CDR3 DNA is TGTGCAAGTCGATGGACGGGAGTGAACAATCAGCCCCAGCATTTT. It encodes CASRWTGVNNQPQHF.

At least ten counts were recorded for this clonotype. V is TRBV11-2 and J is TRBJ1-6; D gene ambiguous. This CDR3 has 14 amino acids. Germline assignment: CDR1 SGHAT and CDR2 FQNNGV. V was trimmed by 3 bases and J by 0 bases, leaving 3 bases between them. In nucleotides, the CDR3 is TGTGCCAGCAGCTTGGGCTCCTATAATTCACCCCTCCACTTT. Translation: CASSLGSYNSPLHF.

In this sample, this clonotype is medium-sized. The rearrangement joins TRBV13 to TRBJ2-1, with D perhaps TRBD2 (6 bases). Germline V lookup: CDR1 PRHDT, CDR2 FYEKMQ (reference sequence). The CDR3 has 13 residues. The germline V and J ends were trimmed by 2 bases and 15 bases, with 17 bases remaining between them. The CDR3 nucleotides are TGTGCCAGCAGCTTATATCCCGGCGGGGACCCGTTCTTC. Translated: CASSLYPGGDPFF.

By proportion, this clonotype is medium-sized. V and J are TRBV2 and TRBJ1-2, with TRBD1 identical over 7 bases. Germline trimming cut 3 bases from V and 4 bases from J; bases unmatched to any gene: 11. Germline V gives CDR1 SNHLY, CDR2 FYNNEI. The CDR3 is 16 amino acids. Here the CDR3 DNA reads TGTGCCAGCAGTGAGGGACAGACGCCCCAGGGCTATGGCTACACCTTC. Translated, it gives CASSEGQTPQGYGYTF.

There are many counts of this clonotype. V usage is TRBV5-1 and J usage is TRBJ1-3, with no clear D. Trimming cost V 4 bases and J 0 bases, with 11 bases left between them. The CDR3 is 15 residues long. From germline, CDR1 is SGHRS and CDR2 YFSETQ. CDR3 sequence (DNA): TGCGCCAGCAGCAAACCACAGAGCTCTGGAAACACCATATATTTT. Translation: CASSKPQSSGNTIYF.

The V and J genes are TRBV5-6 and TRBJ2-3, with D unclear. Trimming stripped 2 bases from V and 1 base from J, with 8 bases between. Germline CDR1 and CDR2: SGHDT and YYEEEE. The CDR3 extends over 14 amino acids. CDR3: CASSFRAGTDTQYF. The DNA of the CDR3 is TGTGCCAGCAGCTTTCGGGCAGGCACAGATACGCAGTATTTT.

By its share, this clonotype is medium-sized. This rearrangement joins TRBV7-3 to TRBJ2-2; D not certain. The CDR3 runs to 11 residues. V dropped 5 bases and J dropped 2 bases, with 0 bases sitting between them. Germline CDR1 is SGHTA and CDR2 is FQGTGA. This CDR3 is CASSNTGELFF. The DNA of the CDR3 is TGTGCCAGCAGCAACACCGGGGAGCTGTTTTTT.

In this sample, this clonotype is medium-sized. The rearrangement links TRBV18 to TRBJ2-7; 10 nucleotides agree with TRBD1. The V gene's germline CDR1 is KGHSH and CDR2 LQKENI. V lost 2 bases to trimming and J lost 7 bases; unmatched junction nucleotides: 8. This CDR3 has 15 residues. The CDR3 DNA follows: TGTGCCAGCTCACCATTAGCCGGGACAGGGGATGAGCAGTACTTC. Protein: CASSPLAGTGDEQYF.

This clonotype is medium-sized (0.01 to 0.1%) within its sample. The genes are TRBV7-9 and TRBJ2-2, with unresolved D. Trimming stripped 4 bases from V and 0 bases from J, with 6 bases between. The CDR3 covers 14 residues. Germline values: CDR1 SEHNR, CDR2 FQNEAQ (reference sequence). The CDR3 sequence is CASSYSTNTGELFF. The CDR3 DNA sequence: TGTGCCAGCAGCTATTCGACGAACACCGGGGAGCTGTTTTTT.

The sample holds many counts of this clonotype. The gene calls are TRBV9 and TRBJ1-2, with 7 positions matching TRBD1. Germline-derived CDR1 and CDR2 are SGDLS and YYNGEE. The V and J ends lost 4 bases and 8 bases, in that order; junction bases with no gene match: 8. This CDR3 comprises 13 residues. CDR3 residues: CASSPLGGFGYTF. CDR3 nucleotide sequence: TGTGCCAGCAGCCCATTAGGGGGCTTCGGCTACACCTTC.

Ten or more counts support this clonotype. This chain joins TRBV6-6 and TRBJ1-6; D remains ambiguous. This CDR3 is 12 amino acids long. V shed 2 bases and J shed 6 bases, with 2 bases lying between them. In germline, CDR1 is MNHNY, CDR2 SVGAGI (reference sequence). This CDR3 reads CASSYTNSPLHF. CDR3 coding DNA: TGTGCCAGCAGTTACACTAATTCACCCCTCCACTTT.

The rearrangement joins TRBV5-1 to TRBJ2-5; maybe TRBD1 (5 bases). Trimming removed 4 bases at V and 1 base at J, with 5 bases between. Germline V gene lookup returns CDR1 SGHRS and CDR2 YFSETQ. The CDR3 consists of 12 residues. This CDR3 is CASSQGQETQYF. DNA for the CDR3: TGCGCCAGCAGCCAGGGCCAAGAGACCCAGTACTTC.

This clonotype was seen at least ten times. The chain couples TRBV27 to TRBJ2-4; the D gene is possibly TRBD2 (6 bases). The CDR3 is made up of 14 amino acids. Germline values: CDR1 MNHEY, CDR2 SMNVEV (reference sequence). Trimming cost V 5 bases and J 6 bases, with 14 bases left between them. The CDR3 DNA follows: TGTGCCAGCAGTCCACGCGGGGCGGGAAACATTCAGTACTTC. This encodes CASSPRGAGNIQYF.

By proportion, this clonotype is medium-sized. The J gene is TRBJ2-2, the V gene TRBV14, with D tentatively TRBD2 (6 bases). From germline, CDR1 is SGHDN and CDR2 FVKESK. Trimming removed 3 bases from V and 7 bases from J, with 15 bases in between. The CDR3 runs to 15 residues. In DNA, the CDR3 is TGTGCCAGCAGCCAGTATACTAGCACGATCGGGGAGCTGTTTTTT. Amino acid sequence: CASSQYTSTIGELFF.

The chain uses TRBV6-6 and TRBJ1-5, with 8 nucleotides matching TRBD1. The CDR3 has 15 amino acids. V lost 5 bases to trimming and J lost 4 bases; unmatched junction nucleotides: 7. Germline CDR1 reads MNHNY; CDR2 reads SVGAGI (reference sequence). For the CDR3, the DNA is TGTGCCAGCAGTGGGGGACAGGAGGAGAATCAGCCCCAGCATTTT. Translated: CASSGGQEENQPQHF.

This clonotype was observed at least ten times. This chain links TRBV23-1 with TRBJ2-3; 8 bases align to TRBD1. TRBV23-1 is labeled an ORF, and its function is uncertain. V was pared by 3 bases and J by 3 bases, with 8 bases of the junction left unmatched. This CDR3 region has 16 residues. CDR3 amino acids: CASSHPTGGRTDTQYF. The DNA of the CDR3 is TGCGCCAGCAGTCACCCCACAGGGGGAAGGACAGATACGCAGTATTTT.

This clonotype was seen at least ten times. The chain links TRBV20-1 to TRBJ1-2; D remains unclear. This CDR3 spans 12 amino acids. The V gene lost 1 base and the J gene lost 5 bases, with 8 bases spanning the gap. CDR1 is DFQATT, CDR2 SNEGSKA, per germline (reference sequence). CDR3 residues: CSARGEAYGYTF. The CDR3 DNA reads TGCAGTGCTAGAGGGGAGGCTTATGGCTACACCTTC.

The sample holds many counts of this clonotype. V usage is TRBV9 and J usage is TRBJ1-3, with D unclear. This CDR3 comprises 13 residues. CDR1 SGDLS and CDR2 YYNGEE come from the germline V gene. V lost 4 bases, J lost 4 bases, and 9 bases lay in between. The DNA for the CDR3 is TGTGCCAGCAGCCGAAATTGGGGAAACACCATATATTTT. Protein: CASSRNWGNTIYF. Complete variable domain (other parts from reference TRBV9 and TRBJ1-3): DSGVTQTPKHLITATGQRVTLRCSPRSGDLSVYWYQQSLDQGLQFLIQYYNGEERAKGNILERFSAQQFPDLHSELNLSSLELGDSALYFCASSRNWGNTIYFGEGSWLTVV.

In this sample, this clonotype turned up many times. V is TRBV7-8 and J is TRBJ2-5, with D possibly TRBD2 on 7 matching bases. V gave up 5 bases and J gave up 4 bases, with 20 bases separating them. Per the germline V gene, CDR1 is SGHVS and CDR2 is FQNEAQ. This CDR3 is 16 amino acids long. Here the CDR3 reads CASSPFGGARGETQYF. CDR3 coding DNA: TGTGCCAGCAGCCCCTTTGGGGGGGCCCGGGGAGAGACCCAGTACTTC.

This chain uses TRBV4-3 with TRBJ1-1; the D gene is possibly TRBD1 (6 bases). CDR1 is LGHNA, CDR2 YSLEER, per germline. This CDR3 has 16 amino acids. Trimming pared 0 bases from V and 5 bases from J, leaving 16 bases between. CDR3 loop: CASSQDHFGGGTEAFF. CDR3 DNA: TGCGCCAGCAGCCAAGATCATTTCGGAGGGGGGACTGAAGCTTTCTTT.

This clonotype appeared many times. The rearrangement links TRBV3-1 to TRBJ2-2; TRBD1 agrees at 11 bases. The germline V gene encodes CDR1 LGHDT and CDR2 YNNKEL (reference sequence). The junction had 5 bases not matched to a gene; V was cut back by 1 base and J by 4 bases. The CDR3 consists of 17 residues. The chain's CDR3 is CASSQGTGGRGTGELFF. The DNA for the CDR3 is TGTGCCAGCAGCCAAGGGACAGGGGGCAGGGGCACCGGGGAGCTGTTTTTT.

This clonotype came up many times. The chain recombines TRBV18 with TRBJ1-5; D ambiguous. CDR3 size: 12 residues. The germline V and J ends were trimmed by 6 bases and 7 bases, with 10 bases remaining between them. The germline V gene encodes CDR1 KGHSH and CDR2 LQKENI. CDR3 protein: CASSPAGQPQHF. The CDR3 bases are TGTGCCAGCTCCCCGGCGGGGCAGCCCCAGCATTTT.

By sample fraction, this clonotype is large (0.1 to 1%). Here the CDR3 reads CASSRGQSGSGYTF. The CDR3 region has the DNA TGTGCCAGCAGCCGAGGACAGAGTGGTTCTGGCTACACCTTC. V gene TRBV6-1 combines with J gene TRBJ1-2; TRBD1 is a possible D gene (6 bases). The CDR3 extends over 14 amino acids. From germline, CDR1 is MNHNS and CDR2 SASEGT. Trimming pared 6 bases from V and 7 bases from J, leaving 18 bases between.

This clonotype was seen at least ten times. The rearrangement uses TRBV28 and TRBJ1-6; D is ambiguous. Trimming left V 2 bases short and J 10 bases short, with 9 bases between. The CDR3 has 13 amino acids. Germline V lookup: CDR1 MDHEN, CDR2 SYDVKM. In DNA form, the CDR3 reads TGTGCCAGCAGTTTACGGGTCGCCTCACCCCTCCACTTT. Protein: CASSLRVASPLHF.

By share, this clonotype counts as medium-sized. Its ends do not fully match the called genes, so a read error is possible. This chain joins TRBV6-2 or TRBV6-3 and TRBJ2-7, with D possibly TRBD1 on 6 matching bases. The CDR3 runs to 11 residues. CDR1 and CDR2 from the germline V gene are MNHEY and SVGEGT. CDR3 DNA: TGTGCCAGCAGTTACGACAGGTCTGTGGACTTC. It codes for CASSYDRSVDF.